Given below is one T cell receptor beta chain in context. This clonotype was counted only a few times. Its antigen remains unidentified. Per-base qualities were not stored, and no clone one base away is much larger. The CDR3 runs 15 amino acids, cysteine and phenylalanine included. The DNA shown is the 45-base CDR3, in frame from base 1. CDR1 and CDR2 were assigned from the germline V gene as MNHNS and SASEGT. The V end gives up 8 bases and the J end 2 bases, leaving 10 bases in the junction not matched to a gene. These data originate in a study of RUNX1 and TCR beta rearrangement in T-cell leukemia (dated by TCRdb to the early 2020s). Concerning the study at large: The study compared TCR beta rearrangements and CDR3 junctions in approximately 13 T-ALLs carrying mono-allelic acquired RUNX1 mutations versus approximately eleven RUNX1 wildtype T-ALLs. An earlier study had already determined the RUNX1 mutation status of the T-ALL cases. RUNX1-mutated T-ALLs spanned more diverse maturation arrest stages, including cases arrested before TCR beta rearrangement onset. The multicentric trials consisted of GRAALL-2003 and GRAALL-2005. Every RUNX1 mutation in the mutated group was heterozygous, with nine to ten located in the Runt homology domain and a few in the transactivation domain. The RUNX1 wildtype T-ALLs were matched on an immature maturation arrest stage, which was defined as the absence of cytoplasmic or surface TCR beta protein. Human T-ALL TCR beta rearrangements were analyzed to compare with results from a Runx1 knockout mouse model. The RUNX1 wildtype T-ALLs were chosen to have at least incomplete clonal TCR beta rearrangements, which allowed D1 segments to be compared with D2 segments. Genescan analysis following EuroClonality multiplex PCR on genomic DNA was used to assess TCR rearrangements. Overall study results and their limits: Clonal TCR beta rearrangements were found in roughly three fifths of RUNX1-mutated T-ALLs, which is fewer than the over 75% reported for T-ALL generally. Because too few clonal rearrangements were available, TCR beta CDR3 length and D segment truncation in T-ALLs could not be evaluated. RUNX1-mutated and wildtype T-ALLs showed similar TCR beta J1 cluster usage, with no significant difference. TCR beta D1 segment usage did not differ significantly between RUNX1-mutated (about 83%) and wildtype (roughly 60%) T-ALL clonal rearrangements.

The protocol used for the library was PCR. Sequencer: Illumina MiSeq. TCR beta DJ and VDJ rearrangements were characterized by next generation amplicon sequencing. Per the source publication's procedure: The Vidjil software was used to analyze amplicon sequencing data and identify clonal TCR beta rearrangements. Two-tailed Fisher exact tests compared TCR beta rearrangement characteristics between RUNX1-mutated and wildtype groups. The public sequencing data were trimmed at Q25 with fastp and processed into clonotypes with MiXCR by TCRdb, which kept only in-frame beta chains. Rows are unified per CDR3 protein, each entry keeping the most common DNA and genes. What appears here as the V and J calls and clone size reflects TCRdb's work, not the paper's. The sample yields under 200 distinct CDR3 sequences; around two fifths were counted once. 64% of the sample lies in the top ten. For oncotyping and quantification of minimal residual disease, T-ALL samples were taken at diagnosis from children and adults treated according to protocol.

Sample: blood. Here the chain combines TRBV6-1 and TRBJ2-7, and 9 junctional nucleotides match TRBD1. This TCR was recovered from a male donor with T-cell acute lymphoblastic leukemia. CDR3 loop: CASRVGQGRPYEQYF. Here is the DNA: TGTGCCAGCCGAGTAGGACAGGGGCGTCCCTACGAGCAGTACTTC.